One and the same sample provided the 2 T cell receptor beta chains below, sequenced in a study of blood T cells in healthy people across ages. Alongside a J-beta primer mix, a sample-barcoded 5' primer served in a second PCR lasting 7 to 11 cycles. TCRdb analysed the 5' RACE reads with MiXCR anew, one entry per CDR3 protein. Here the sample spans around 1,500,000 distinct CDR3 sequences, roughly 40% being singletons. The sequenced sample consisted of blood. Receptor source: a woman aged 18 to 35 in good health.

This clonotype appeared a single time. This chain joins TRBV20-1 and TRBJ2-3; D remains unclear. Germline V CDR1 and CDR2: DFQATT, SNEGSKA (reference sequence). There are 14 residues in the CDR3. V gave up 6 bases and J gave up 0 bases, with 13 bases separating them. In DNA form, the CDR3 reads TGCAGTGCCCTTCCACCGGTGAGCACAGATACGCAGTATTTT. It codes for CSALPPVSTDTQYF.

This clonotype occurred a few times. This rearrangement joins TRBV12-3 or TRBV12-4 to TRBJ1-2; the match to TRBD1 covers 7 bases. The length of the CDR3 is 15 residues. The ends lost 7 bases at V and 0 bases at J; junction bases unmatched: 8. The CDR3 region is CASTQGGKTNYGYTF. For the CDR3, the DNA is TGTGCCAGCACCCAGGGGGGAAAGACTAACTATGGCTACACCTTC.